The clone carrying this TCR beta chain was detected only a few times. The antigen is undetermined. This CDR3 has 16 residues. V shed 0 bases and J 5 bases; nucleotides not matched to a gene: 6. Germline V gene lookup returns CDR1 DFQATT and CDR2 SNEGSKA (reference sequence). This sample is drawn from a study of identical twins. Study-level points and caveats: Abundant beta clonotypes from cord blood bore fewer insertions; memory repertoires lacked this pattern. Excess twin sharing in beta out-of-frame sequences was weaker. Cross-sectional statistical analysis was relied on for the conclusions, without the same donors being followed.

The authors used template switching to add a universal primer site and gave cDNA unique molecular identifiers. Each CDR3 protein is one row after TCRdb ran MiXCR on the 5' RACE reads. The top ten hold about 0.25% of the sample, which has roughly 1,500,000 distinct CDR3 sequences, roughly 35% seen once. Material: cord blood. The chain recombines TRBV20-1 with TRBJ2-1, with TRBD2 identical over 11 bases. The receptor comes from a newborn girl in good health. This CDR3 is CSARDLGLAGNNEQFF. The CDR3 DNA reads TGCAGTGCTAGAGATCTAGGACTAGCGGGTAACAATGAGCAGTTCTTC.